Each of the 25 T cell receptor beta chains below was sequenced from the same sample in a study of beta chain features in type 1 diabetes. Sequenced material consisted of expressed TCRB transcripts (all of the isolated RNA was reverse transcribed). Profiling relied on immunoSEQ multiplex PCR, and the TCRdb table lists in-frame clones only, not all of them. Among about 150,000 clones, 7.5% to 10% were seen once, and the ten largest hold 2% to 2.5%. Sequenced sample: central memory CD4+ T cells from blood. Source of these receptors: a woman aged 18-30 years in good health.

This rearrangement joins TRBV27 to TRBJ2-7, with 11 bases that match TRBD2. Germline CDR1 MNHEY, CDR2 SMNVEV (reference sequence). V lost 5 bases to trimming and J lost 2 bases; unmatched junction nucleotides: 2. The CDR3 has 14 residues. The CDR3 spells CASSVTSGTYEQYF. CDR3 sequence (DNA): TGTGCCAGCAGTGTGACTAGCGGGACCTACGAGCAGTACTTC.

This chain uses TRBV28 with TRBJ1-2; 10 nucleotides align to TRBD1. Germline V gives CDR1 MDHEN, CDR2 SYDVKM. V was pared by 8 bases and J by 6 bases, with 9 bases of the junction left unmatched. The CDR3 is 14 amino acids. This chain's CDR3 is CASGSDRGLDGYTF. The CDR3 coding sequence is TGTGCCAGCGGAAGCGACAGGGGGCTAGATGGCTACACCTTC.

The chain links TRBV4-2 to TRBJ2-3; 7 bases align to TRBD2. After removal of 1 base from V and 2 bases from J, the junction contained 6 bases not matched to a gene. There are 16 residues in the CDR3. Germline V gene data show CDR1 as LGHNA and CDR2 as YNFKEQ. The CDR3 DNA reads TGTGCCAGCAGCCAAGTCCGCGGGGGAATCACAGATACGCAGTATTTT. This sequence encodes CASSQVRGGITDTQYF.

This chain joins TRBV19 and TRBJ2-1, with D perhaps matching TRBD1 (6 bases). The CDR3 has 11 residues. V was trimmed by 4 bases and J by 8 bases, leaving 6 bases between them. Germline V gene sequence: CDR1 LNHDA, CDR2 SQIVND (reference sequence). The chain's CDR3 is CASSKGDEQFF. CDR3 nucleotides: TGTGCCAGTAGTAAGGGGGATGAGCAGTTCTTC. Full variable domain (rest looked up from reference TRBV19 and TRBJ2-1): DGGITQSPKYLFRKEGQNVTLSCEQNLNHDAMYWYRQDPGQGLRLIYYSQIVNDFQKGDIAEGYSVSREKKESFPLTVTSAQKNPTAFYLCASSKGDEQFFGPGTRLTVL.

V and J are TRBV5-1 and TRBJ2-5; a possible D gene is TRBD2 (6 bases). The CDR3 has 14 residues. Germline V gene data show CDR1 as SGHRS and CDR2 as YFSETQ. V lost 0 bases and J 2 bases, leaving 8 bases between the germline ends. The CDR3 nucleotides read TGCGCCAGCAGCTTGGGGGACTCGCAAGAGACCCAGTACTTC. Its protein is CASSLGDSQETQYF.

The table lists this clone with a few counts. V is TRBV4-1 and J is TRBJ2-2; TRBD1 matches 8 bases. This CDR3 region has 16 residues. Germline-derived CDR1 and CDR2 are MGHRA and YSYEKL. Trimming at V came to 4 bases and at J to 0 bases, leaving 4 bases not matched to a gene. CDR3: CASSRLTGANTGELFF. CDR3 DNA: TGCGCCAGCAGCCGTTTGACAGGGGCGAACACCGGGGAGCTGTTTTTT.

This chain joins TRBV9 and TRBJ2-1; 8 bases are shared with TRBD2. CDR3 length equals 16 residues. Trimming at V came to 4 bases and at J to 4 bases, leaving 10 bases not matched to a gene. Per germline, CDR1 SGDLS and CDR2 YYNGEE. The CDR3: CASSHLTSGGYNEQFF. The CDR3 coding sequence is TGTGCCAGCAGCCACCTTACTAGCGGAGGATACAATGAGCAGTTCTTC.

The chain links TRBV18 to TRBJ1-4; D is ambiguous. The CDR3 length is 16 residues. Per germline, CDR1 KGHSH and CDR2 LQKENI. V lost 2 bases and J 0 bases, leaving 10 bases between the germline ends. Here the CDR3 reads CASSPNTASTNEKLFF. In DNA form, the CDR3 reads TGTGCCAGCTCACCAAATACAGCCTCAACTAATGAAAAACTGTTTTTT.

This clone has more than one count but fewer than ten. The chain is built from TRBV5-1 and TRBJ2-7; 10 bases are shared with TRBD1. The V and J ends lost 4 bases and 6 bases, in that order; junction bases with no gene match: 10. Germline V gene lookup returns CDR1 SGHRS and CDR2 YFSETQ. The CDR3 has 15 residues. The chain's CDR3 is CASSTRQGAGSEQYF. The DNA for the CDR3 is TGCGCCAGCAGCACGCGACAGGGGGCGGGGAGCGAGCAGTACTTC.

This clone was observed a handful of times. The rearrangement links TRBV5-1 to TRBJ1-2; D might be TRBD1 (6 bases). Germline assignment: CDR1 SGHRS and CDR2 YFSETQ. Trimming left V 4 bases short and J 2 bases short, with 12 bases between. The CDR3 runs 14 residues. CDR3 in DNA: TGCGCCAGCAGCACCGAAACAGGGAACTATGGCTACACCTTC. Amino acid sequence: CASSTETGNYGYTF. The whole variable domain, remainder taken from reference TRBV5-1 and TRBJ1-2, is KAGVTQTPRYLIKTRGQQVTLSCSPISGHRSVSWYQQTPGQGLQFLFEYFSETQRNKGNFPGRFSGRQFSNSRSEMNVSTLELGDSALYLCASSTETGNYGYTFGSGTRLTVV.

This sequence joins TRBV12-5 and TRBJ2-5; tentative D call: TRBD2 (7 bases). CDR3 size: 14 residues. From germline, CDR1 is LGHNT and CDR2 FRNRAP. V lost 5 bases to trimming and J lost 5 bases, with 15 bases between them. CDR3 nucleotide sequence: TGTGCTAGTGGTCTATTACAGGGAGGGGAGACCCAGTACTTC. This encodes CASGLLQGGETQYF. Supplemented by reference TRBV12-5 and TRBJ2-5, the full variable domain reads DARVTQTPRHKVTEMGQEVTMRCQPILGHNTVFWYRQTMMQGLELLAYFRNRAPLDDSGMPKDRFSAEMPDATLATLKIQPSEPRDSAVYFCASGLLQGGETQYFGPGTRLLVL.

This clone came up a few times. This sequence joins TRBV7-9 and TRBJ2-5; 9 bases are shared with TRBD2. The CDR3 consists of 14 residues. J gave up 5 bases and V 5 bases, and 6 bases lay outside the gene matches. From germline, CDR1 is SEHNR and CDR2 FQNEAQ (reference sequence). The CDR3, as DNA: TGTGCCAGCAGCAGGGGACTAGCAGCGGAGACCCAGTACTTC. Translating gives CASSRGLAAETQYF.

V is TRBV4-3 and J is TRBJ1-1; TRBD1 is a possible D gene (6 bases). The V gene lost 1 base and the J gene lost 6 bases, with 12 bases spanning the gap. Per germline, CDR1 LGHNA and CDR2 YSLEER. The CDR3 contains 14 residues. CDR3 in DNA: TGCGCCAGCAGCCAAGCCATAGGGGGAGCTGAAGCTTTCTTT. This sequence encodes CASSQAIGGAEAFF.

This clone was counted only a few times. The V gene is TRBV7-2, the J gene TRBJ1-1, with a possible D match to TRBD1 (6 bases). Trimming stripped 7 bases from V and 0 bases from J, with 9 bases between. In germline, CDR1 is SGHTA, CDR2 FQGNSA. The CDR3 sequence is 13 residues long. CDR3 sequence reads: CASNQGLNTEAFF. The CDR3 DNA follows: TGTGCCAGCAATCAGGGGCTGAACACTGAAGCTTTCTTT.

This clone was seen a handful of times. The same CDR3 is also encoded by other DNA sequences in this sample. The chain couples TRBV19 to TRBJ2-7; maybe TRBD1 (5 bases). The CDR3 contains 14 residues. Trimming took 2 bases from V and 1 from J, leaving 9 bases between them. The V gene's germline CDR1 is LNHDA and CDR2 SQIVND (reference sequence). The CDR3 here is CASSIRQGSYEQYF. The CDR3 bases are TGTGCCAGTAGTATAAGGCAGGGTTCCTACGAGCAGTACTTC.

The chain couples TRBV5-1 to TRBJ2-1; no definite D call. The CDR3 loop spans 15 amino acids. Between the trimmed V and J ends, which lost 0 bases and 5 bases, there was a span of 12 bases. Germline V gene lookup returns CDR1 SGHRS and CDR2 YFSETQ. The CDR3 here is CASSLDAIPDNEQFF. The CDR3 coding sequence is TGCGCCAGCAGCTTGGACGCTATTCCGGACAATGAGCAGTTCTTC.

This clone came up a few times. The V gene is TRBV5-5, the J gene TRBJ2-3, with D uncertain. V was pared by 0 bases and J by 4 bases, with 12 bases between. Germline loops: CDR1 SGHKS, CDR2 YYEKEE (reference sequence). The CDR3 has 15 amino acids. The CDR3 loop is CASSLASQSPDTQYF. DNA of the CDR3: TGTGCCAGCAGCTTGGCCTCCCAGTCCCCAGATACGCAGTATTTT. Full variable domain (remainder filled in from reference TRBV5-5 and TRBJ2-3): DAGVTQSPTHLIKTRGQQVTLRCSPISGHKSVSWYQQVLGQGPQFIFQYYEKEERGRGNFPDRFSARQFPNYSSELNVNALLLGDSALYLCASSLASQSPDTQYFGPGTRLTVL.

This clone was observed a few times. The V call is TRBV13, the J call TRBJ2-7; D may be TRBD2 (7 bases). Trimming removed 3 bases at V and 2 bases at J, with 23 bases between. CDR1 PRHDT and CDR2 FYEKMQ come from the germline V gene (reference sequence). This CDR3 region has 18 residues. The CDR3 protein is CASSFRGGGLGVTYEQYF. DNA for the CDR3: TGTGCCAGCAGCTTCCGCGGGGGCGGTTTAGGGGTCACCTACGAGCAGTACTTC. Full variable domain (rest looked up from reference TRBV13 and TRBJ2-7): AAGVIQSPRHLIKEKRETATLKCYPIPRHDTVYWYQQGPGQDPQFLISFYEKMQSDKGSIPDRFSAQQFSDYHSELNMSSLELGDSALYFCASSFRGGGLGVTYEQYFGPGTRLTVT.

This chain connects TRBV5-1 to TRBJ2-5; 10 bases are a match to TRBD1. This CDR3 spans 16 amino acids. V shed 1 base, J shed 4 bases, and the junction held 7 bases outside the gene matches. CDR1 is SGHRS and CDR2 is YFSETQ in the germline V gene. The CDR3 is CASSLLSGTGVETQYF. Here the CDR3 DNA reads TGCGCCAGCAGCTTGTTATCTGGGACAGGGGTAGAGACCCAGTACTTC. Variable domain in full (rest from reference TRBV5-1 and TRBJ2-5): KAGVTQTPRYLIKTRGQQVTLSCSPISGHRSVSWYQQTPGQGLQFLFEYFSETQRNKGNFPGRFSGRQFSNSRSEMNVSTLELGDSALYLCASSLLSGTGVETQYFGPGTRLLVL.

This clone has a handful of counts. V is TRBV19 and J is TRBJ1-2; 7 bases line up with TRBD1. Germline V gene lookup returns CDR1 LNHDA and CDR2 SQIVND (reference sequence). The ends lost 10 bases at V and 0 bases at J; junction bases unmatched: 11. CDR3 size: 15 residues. This CDR3 reads CATRTGPLSNYGYTF. In nucleotides, the CDR3 is TGTGCCACCAGGACAGGCCCACTTTCTAACTATGGCTACACCTTC.

This clone has more than one count but fewer than ten. The rearrangement links TRBV25-1 to TRBJ2-7; the match to TRBD2 covers 10 bases. The CDR3 is 14 amino acids. The V and J ends lost 4 bases and 6 bases, in that order; junction bases with no gene match: 6. The germline CDR1 and CDR2 sequences are MGHDK and SYGVNS. CDR3 DNA: TGTGCCAGCAGTGCCCTAGCGGGAGAGGGCGAGCAGTACTTC. As protein: CASSALAGEGEQYF.

The chain couples TRBV30 to TRBJ2-1; maybe TRBD2 (7 bases). Trimming stripped 8 bases from V and 0 bases from J, with 14 bases between. This CDR3 region has 14 residues. The V gene's germline CDR1 is GTSNPN and CDR2 SVGIG (reference sequence). The CDR3, as DNA: TGTGCCGGAGGGGGGGAGGCCTCCTACAATGAGCAGTTCTTC. It yields the protein CAGGGEASYNEQFF.

This clone came up many times. The germline gene is not matched at one end of the junction; a read error may be the cause. The genes are TRBV7-7 and TRBJ2-1, with TRBD2 as a possible D gene (5 bases). The germline V gene has CDR1 SSHAT and CDR2 FNYEAQ (reference sequence). The CDR3 is 15 residues long. The CDR3, as DNA: TGTGCTAGCAGCTTAGGAGGAGTCGGCAACAATGAGCAGTTCTTC. It yields the protein CASSLGGVGNNEQFF.

V is TRBV18 and J is TRBJ1-1; 7 bases align to TRBD1. The V segment lost 3 bases and the J segment 4 bases; nucleotides outside the gene matches: 5. Germline loops: CDR1 KGHSH, CDR2 LQKENI. This CDR3 is 14 amino acids long. CDR3 amino acids: CASSPDRAGTEAFF. In DNA form, the CDR3 reads TGTGCCAGCTCACCCGACAGGGCAGGCACTGAAGCTTTCTTT.

This clone was seen more than once but under ten times. The chain links TRBV7-8 to TRBJ1-3; maybe TRBD1 (5 bases). Germline V lookup: CDR1 SGHVS, CDR2 FQNEAQ. The CDR3 is 15 residues long. V lost 4 bases to trimming and J lost 2 bases, with 12 bases between them. The chain's CDR3 is CASSYQGLTGNTIYF. The CDR3 bases are TGTGCCAGCAGCTACCAGGGTTTAACTGGAAACACCATATATTTT.